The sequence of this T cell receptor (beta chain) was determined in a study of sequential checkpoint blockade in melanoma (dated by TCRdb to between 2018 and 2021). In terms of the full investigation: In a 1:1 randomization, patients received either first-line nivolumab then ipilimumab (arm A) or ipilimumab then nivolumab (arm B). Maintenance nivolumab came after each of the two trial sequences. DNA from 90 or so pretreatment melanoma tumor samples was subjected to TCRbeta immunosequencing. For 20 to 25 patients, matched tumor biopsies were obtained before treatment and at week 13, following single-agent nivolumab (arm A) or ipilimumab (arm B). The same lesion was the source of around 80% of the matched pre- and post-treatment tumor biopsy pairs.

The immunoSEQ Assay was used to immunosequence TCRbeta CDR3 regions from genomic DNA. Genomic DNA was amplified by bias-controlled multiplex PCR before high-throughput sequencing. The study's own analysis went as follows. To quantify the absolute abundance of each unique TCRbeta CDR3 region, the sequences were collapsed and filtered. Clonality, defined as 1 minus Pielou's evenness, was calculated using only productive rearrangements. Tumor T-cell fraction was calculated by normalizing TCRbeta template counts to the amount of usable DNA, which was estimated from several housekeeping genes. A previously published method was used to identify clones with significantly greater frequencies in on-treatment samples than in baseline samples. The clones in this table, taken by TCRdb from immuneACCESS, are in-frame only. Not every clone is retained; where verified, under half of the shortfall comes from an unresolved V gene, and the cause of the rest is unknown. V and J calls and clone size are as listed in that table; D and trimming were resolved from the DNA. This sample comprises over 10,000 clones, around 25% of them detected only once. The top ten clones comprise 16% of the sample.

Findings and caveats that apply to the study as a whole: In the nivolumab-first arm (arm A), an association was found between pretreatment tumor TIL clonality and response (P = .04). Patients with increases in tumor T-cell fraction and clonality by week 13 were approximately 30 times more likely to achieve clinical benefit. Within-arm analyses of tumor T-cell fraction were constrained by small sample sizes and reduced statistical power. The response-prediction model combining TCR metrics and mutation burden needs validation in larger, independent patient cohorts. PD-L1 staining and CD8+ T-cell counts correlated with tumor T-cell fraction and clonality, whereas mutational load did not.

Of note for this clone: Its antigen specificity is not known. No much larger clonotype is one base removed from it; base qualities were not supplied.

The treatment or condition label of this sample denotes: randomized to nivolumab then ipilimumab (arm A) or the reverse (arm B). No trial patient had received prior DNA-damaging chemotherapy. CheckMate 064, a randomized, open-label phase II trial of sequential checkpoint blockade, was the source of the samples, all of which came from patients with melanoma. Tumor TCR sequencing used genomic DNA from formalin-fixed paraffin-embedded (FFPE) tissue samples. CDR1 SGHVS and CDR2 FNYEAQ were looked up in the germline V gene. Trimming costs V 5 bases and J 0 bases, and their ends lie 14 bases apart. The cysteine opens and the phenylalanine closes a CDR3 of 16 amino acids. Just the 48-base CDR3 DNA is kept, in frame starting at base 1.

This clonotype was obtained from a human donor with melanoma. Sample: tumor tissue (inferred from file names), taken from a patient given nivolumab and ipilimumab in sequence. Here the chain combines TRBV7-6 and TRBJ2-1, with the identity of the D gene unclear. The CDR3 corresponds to CASSLSGGSSYNEQFF. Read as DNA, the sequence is TGTGCCAGCAGCCTGAGTGGCGGTAGCTCCTACAATGAGCAGTTCTTC.